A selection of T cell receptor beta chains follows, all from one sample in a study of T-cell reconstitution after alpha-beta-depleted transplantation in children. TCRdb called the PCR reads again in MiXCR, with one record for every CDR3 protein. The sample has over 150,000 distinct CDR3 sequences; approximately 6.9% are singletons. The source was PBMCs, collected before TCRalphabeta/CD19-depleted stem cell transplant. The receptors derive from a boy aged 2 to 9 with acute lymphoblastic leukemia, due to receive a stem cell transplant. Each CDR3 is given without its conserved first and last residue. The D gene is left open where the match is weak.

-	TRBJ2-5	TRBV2	ASSERGRETQY
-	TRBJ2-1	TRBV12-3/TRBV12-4	ASIGGGGSYNEQF
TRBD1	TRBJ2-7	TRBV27	ASSLSGGTGYQY
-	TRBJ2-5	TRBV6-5	ASSYSLAQETQY
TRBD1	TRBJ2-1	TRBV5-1	ASSGDRYNEQF
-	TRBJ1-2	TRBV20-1	SARGEQGYT
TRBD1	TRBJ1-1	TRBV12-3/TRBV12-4	ASRQLSGQGKNTEAF
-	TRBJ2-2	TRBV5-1	ASSRRDGDTGELF
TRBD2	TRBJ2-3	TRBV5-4	ASSTPGLAGGLGDTQY
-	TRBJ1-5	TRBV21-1	ASSPDKTPRVRKRGYQPQH
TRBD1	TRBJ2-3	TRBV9	ASSVGTAHTDTQY
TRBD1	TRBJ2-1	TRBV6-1	ASTNRGRNNEQF
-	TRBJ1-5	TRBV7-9	ASSPVYGQPQH
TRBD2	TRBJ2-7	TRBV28	ASTHRGGSGRLGSYEQY
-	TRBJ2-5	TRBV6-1	ASSEVRGTQY
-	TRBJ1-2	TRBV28	ASSLNPAELT
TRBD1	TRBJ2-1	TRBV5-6	ANYDRGNEQF
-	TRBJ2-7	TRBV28	ASSLVQTYEQY
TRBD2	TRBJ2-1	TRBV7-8	ASSLVGTSGNEQF
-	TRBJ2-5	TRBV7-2	ASSGLSRETQY
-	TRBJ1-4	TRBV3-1	ASSPRRGPNEKLF
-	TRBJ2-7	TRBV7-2	ASSFRLAGYEQY
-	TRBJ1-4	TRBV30	AWRFGEKLF
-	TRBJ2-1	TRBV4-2	ASSQDRQQF
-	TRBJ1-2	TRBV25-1	ASSEHERGYT
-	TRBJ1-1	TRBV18	ASSPDRTAEAF
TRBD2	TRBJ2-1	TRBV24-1	ATSAWEGENEQF
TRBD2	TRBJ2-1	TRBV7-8	ASSSGLAGGHNEQF
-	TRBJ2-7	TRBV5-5	ASSGGLGLYEQY
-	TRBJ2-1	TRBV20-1	SARDRGDIYNEQF
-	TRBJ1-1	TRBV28	ASSFSGRTRGTEAF
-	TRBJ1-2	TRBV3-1	ASSSRRVGYT
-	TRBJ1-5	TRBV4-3	ASSSRDTENLAHQPQH
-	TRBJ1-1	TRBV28	ASSFVRKTEAF
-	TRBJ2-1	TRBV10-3	ATATSNEQF
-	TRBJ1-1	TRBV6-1	ASRVGRMTEAF
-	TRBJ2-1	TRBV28	ATTRGADEQF
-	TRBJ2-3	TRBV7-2	ASSLVGAALSTDTQY
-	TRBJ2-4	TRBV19	ASSISARLAKNIQY
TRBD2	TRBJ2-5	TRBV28	ASRAGARETQY
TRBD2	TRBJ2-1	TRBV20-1	SARDLRPRLAAYNEQF
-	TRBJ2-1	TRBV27	ATEGGLEQF
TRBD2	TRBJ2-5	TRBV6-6	ASRSGGAETQY
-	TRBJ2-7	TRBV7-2	ASSPISHYYEQY
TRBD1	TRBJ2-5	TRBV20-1	SAPDRGLATQY
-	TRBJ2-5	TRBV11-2	ASSLGSHPGD
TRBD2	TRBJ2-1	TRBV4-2	ASSQDDRTSGEHNEQF
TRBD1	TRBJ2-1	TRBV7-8	ASSPGQGGYNEQF
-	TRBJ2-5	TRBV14	ASSQVLGETQY
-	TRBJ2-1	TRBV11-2	ASSLILRGDEQF
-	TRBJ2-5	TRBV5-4	ASSLRDKETQY